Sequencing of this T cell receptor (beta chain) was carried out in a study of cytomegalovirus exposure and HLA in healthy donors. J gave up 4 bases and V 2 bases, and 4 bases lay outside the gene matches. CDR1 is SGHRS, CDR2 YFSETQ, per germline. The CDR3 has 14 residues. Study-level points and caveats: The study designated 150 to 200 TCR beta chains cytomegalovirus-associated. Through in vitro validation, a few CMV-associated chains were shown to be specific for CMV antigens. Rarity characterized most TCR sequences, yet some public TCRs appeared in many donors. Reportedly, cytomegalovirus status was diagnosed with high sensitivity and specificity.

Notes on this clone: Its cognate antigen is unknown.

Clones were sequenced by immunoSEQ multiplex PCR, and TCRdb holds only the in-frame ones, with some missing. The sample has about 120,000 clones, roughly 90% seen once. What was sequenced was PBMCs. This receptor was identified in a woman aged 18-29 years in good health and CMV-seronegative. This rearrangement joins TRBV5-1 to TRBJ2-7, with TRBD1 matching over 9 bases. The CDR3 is CASSLGTGKYEQYF. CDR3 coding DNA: TGCGCCAGCAGCTTAGGGACAGGGAAATACGAGCAGTACTTC.